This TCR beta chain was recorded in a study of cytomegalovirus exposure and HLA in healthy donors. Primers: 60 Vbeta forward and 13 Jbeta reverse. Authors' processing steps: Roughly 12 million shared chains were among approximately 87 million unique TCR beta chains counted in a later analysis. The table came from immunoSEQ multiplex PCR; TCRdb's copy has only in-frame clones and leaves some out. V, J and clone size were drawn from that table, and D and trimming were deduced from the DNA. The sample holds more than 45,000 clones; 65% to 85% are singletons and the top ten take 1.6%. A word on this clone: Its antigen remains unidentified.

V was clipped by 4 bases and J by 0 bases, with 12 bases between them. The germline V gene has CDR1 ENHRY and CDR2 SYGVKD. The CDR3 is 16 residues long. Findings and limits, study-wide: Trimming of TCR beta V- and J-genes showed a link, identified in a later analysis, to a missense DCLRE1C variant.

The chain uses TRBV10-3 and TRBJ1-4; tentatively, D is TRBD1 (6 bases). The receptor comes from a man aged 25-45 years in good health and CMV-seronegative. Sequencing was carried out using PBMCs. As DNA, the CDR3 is TGTGCCATCAGTGGCGGGGGGCCGGCAACTAATGAAAAACTGTTTTTT. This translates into CAISGGGPATNEKLFF.